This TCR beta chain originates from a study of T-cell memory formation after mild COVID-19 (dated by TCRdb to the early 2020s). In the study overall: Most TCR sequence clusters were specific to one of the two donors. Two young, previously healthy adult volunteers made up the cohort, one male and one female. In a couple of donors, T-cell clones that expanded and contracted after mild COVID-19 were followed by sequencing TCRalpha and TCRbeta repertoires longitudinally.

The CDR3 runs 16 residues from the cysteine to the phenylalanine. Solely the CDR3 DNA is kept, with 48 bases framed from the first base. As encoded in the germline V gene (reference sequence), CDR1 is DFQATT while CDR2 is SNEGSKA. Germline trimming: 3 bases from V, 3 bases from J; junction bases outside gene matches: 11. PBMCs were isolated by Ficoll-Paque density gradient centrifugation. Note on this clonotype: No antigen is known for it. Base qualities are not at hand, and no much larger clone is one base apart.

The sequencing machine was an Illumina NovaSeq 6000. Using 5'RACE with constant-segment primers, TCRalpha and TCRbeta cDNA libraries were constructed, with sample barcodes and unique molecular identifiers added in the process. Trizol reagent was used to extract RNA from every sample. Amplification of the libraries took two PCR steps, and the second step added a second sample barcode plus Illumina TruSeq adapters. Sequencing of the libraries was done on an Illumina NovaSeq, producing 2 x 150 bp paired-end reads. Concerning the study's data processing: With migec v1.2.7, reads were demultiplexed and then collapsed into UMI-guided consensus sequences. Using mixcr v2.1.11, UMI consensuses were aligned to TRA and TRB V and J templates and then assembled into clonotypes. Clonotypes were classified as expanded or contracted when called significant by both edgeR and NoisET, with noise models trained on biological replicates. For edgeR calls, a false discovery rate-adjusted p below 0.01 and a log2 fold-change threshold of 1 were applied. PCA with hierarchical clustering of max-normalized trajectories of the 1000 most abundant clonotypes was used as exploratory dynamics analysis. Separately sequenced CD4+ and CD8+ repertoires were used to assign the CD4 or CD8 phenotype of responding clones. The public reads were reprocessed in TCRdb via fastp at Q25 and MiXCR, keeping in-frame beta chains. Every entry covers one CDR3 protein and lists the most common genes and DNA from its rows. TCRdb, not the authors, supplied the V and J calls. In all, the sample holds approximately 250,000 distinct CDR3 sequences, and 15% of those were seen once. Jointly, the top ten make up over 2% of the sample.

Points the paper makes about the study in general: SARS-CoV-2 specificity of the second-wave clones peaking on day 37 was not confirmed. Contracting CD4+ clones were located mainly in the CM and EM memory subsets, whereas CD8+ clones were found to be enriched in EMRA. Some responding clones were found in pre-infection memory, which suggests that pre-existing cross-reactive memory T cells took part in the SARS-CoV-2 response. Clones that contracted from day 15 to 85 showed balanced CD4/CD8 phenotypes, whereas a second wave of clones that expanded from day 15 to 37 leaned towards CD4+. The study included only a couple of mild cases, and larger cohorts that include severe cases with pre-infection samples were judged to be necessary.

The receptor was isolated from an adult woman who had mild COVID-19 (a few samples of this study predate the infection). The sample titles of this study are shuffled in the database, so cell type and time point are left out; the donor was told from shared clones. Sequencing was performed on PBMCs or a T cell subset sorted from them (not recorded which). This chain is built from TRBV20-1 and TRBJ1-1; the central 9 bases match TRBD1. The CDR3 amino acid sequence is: CSASPMTGGLDTEAFF. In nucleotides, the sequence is TGCAGTGCTAGCCCAATGACAGGGGGGTTGGACACTGAAGCTTTCTTT.